This TCR beta chain is from a study of blood T cell repertoires in COVID-19. The V gene's germline CDR1 is SGHVS and CDR2 FQNEAQ. This CDR3 spans 14 amino acids. Trimming shortened V by 5 bases and J by 3 bases, and 13 bases separated the two germline ends. TCRdb's copy holds only in-frame clones and misses some; the assay was immunoSEQ multiplex PCR. Of about 260,000 clones listed, about nine tenths are singletons. The sample holds a few counts of this clone. The receptor's source is a woman between 40 and 50 years old who had recovered from COVID-19. The chain couples TRBV7-8 to TRBJ1-1; D ambiguous. Source material: peripheral blood. DNA of the CDR3: TGTGCCAGCAGCGGCGAGGTATGGGACACTGAAGCTTTCTTT. Encoded protein: CASSGEVWDTEAFF.